Sequencing of this TCR beta chain was carried out in a study of T cell repertoires in cytomegalovirus infection. The wider study: It can be stated that public TCR beta signatures indicated CMV infection as well as a matching HLA type.

Study-level findings and limits: In two of eight donors, the top clonotype was HLA-C-restricted CMV-specific.

This clonotype was seen many times. Its antigen is undetermined. TCRdb re-called the reads with MiXCR, one entry per CDR3 protein. Of roughly 760,000 distinct CDR3 sequences listed, roughly a third are singletons. This receptor was obtained from a human donor in good health (CMV status not recorded). Some clones in this sample may be carry-over from other donors' samples. What was sequenced was PBMCs.

The CDR3 here is CASSYSFQGRSYGYTF. The DNA of the CDR3 is TGTGCCAGCAGTTACTCGTTCCAGGGGAGGAGCTATGGCTACACCTTC. This chain joins TRBV6-5 and TRBJ1-2; D is possibly TRBD1 (6 bases). V was trimmed by 0 bases and J by 4 bases, leaving 15 bases between them. This CDR3 comprises 16 residues. Germline CDR1 MNHEY, CDR2 SVGAGI.